Many counts were recorded for the clone carrying this T cell receptor beta chain. Trimming stripped 6 bases from V and 2 bases from J, with 8 bases between. The CDR3 covers 14 residues. The source of the sample is a study of T cells in Graves' hyperthyroidism and ophthalmopathy. Researchers amplified the TCR beta CDR3 regions from RNA transcripts. Researchers ran a first-round RT-PCR on the TCR CDR3 using the HTBI primer set. TCRdb reprocessed the multiplex PCR reads via MiXCR and lists one record per CDR3 protein. In the table there are around 300,000 distinct CDR3 sequences, roughly an eighth of which are singletons.

The chain recombines TRBV12-3 or TRBV12-4 with TRBJ1-6, with unresolved D. The sequence was collected from a woman in her thirties or forties with Graves' hyperthyroidism. Sequencing was performed on blood. CDR3 region: CASRSDTYNSPLHF. The CDR3 bases are TGTGCCAGCAGATCCGACACCTATAATTCACCCCTCCACTTT.